These 28 T cell receptor beta chains share one sample of origin, sequenced in a study of blood T cell repertoires in COVID-19. TCRdb keeps only in-frame clones here, not all; method: immunoSEQ multiplex PCR. The sample lists approximately 240,000 clones, just under 85% occurring once. Specimen: peripheral blood. These receptors were obtained from a man over 45 with acute or convalescent COVID-19.

This chain links TRBV11-3 with TRBJ2-3; D call uncertain. The CDR3 is 13 amino acids. V lost 4 bases and J 8 bases, leaving 13 bases between the germline ends. CDR1 is SGHNT, CDR2 YENEEA, per germline. The chain's CDR3 is CASSSALFGTQYF. CDR3 nucleotides: TGTGCCAGCAGCTCCGCACTTTTTGGTACGCAGTATTTT.

The chain is built from TRBV7-6 and TRBJ2-7; D gene uncertain. The CDR3 runs 14 residues. CDR1 and CDR2 from the germline V gene are SGHVS and FNYEAQ. The V end lost 4 bases, the J end lost 0 bases, and 10 bases lay between the germline ends. CDR3 nucleotide sequence: TGTGCCAGCAGCTCGTTTTCGAGCTCCTACGAGCAGTACTTC. Translating it yields CASSSFSSSYEQYF. Full variable domain (remainder filled in from reference TRBV7-6 and TRBJ2-7): GAGVSQSPRYKVTKRGQDVALRCDPISGHVSLYWYRQALGQGPEFLTYFNYEAQQDKSGLPNDRFSAERPEGSISTLTIQRTEQRDSAMYRCASSSFSSSYEQYFGPGTRLTVT.

This clone appeared a few times. The chain recombines TRBV6-2 or TRBV6-3 with TRBJ2-3; no reliable D call. The germline CDR1 and CDR2 sequences are MNHEY and SVGEGT. This CDR3 is built from 11 residues. V was trimmed by 4 bases and J by 4 bases, leaving 3 bases between them. CDR3 in amino acids: CASSLSDTQYF. In nucleotides, the CDR3 is TGTGCCAGCAGTTTATCAGATACGCAGTATTTT.

V is TRBV11-3 and J is TRBJ2-7, with D unresolved. Looked up from germline, CDR1 is SGHNT and CDR2 is YENEEA. The ends were cut back, 4 bases at V and 2 bases at J, with 18 bases in the middle. This CDR3 has 16 residues. The CDR3 loop is CASSSPSTVVAYEQYF. The CDR3 nucleotides are TGTGCCAGCAGCTCTCCGTCCACGGTGGTAGCCTACGAGCAGTACTTC.

This clone has more than one count but fewer than ten. The rearrangement links TRBV6-5 to TRBJ2-1, with 15 bases that match TRBD2. The CDR3 covers 14 residues. V lost 8 bases and J lost 10; bases outside the gene matches: 6. Per the germline V gene, CDR1 is MNHEY and CDR2 is SVGAGI. The CDR3: CASLSGLAGGEQFF. Here the CDR3 DNA reads TGTGCCAGCCTTTCCGGACTAGCGGGAGGGGAGCAGTTCTTC.

The CDR3: CASSSFPYRGPGTGELFF. CDR3 nucleotide sequence: TGTGCCAGCAGTTCCTTCCCCTACAGGGGCCCTGGCACCGGGGAGCTGTTTTTT. The chain couples TRBV28 to TRBJ2-2, with 7 bases identical to TRBD1. The CDR3 totals 18 residues. V trimming: 4 bases; J trimming: 4 bases; junction bases outside the gene matches: 15. Germline CDR1 is MDHEN and CDR2 is SYDVKM.

The sample holds a few counts of this clone. The gene calls are TRBV18 and TRBJ2-1, with D maybe TRBD2 (5 bases). Trimming took off 8 bases at V and 10 bases at J, with 15 bases between the two ends. The CDR3 runs to 12 residues. Germline V lookup: CDR1 KGHSH, CDR2 LQKENI. The CDR3 is CASRTLREEQFF. In DNA form, the CDR3 reads TGTGCCAGCCGCACCCTACGGGAAGAGCAGTTCTTC.

As to this clone: Other DNA sequences in this specimen translate into the identical CDR3. The rearrangement links TRBV20-1 to TRBJ2-7; no firm D call. The V gene lost 6 bases and the J gene lost 5 bases, with 11 bases spanning the gap. CDR3 length: 11 amino acids. CDR1 DFQATT and CDR2 SNEGSKA come from the germline V gene (reference sequence). DNA for the CDR3: TGCAGTGCGACCTCGGGTCACGAGCAGTACTTC. It is translated as CSATSGHEQYF.

The V call is TRBV18, the J call TRBJ2-7; D is undetermined. The CDR3 has 13 amino acids. Between the trimmed V and J ends, which lost 3 bases and 3 bases, there was a span of 9 bases. Per the germline V gene, CDR1 is KGHSH and CDR2 is LQKENI. CDR3 DNA: TGTGCCAGCTCACCGTACGCCGGCTACGAGCAGTACTTC. Its translation is CASSPYAGYEQYF.

This chain joins TRBV19 and TRBJ1-4, with TRBD1 matching 7 bases. This CDR3 contains 14 residues. Germline V CDR1 and CDR2: LNHDA, SQIVND (reference sequence). V was clipped by 8 bases and J by 3 bases; unmatched bases: 6. CDR3 region: CASATGTSNEKLFF. In nucleotides, the CDR3 is TGTGCCAGTGCGACAGGGACTTCTAATGAAAAACTGTTTTTT.

For this clone: The sample carries other DNA sequences with the same CDR3. This chain links TRBV10-2 with TRBJ2-7; D call uncertain. In germline, CDR1 is WSHSY, CDR2 SAAADI. The CDR3 sequence is 11 residues long. Between the trimmed V and J ends, which lost 3 bases and 4 bases, there was a span of 4 bases. CDR3 coding DNA: TGCGCCAGCAGTGACGGTTACGAGCAGTACTTC. Amino acid sequence: CASSDGYEQYF.

With respect to this clone: One end of the junction is discordant with germline, which a read error may explain. The V gene is TRBV7-7, the J gene TRBJ2-3; D is perhaps TRBD2 (5 bases). The CDR3 runs to 15 residues. CDR1 SSHAT and CDR2 FNYEAQ come from the germline V gene (reference sequence). The chain's CDR3 is CASSSSRDGTDTQYF. The CDR3 DNA is TGTGCTAGCAGCTCATCCCGGGATGGCACAGATACGCAGTATTTT.

This chain uses TRBV3-1 (or the pseudogene TRBV3-2) with TRBJ1-1; TRBD1 is a possible D gene (5 bases). V lost 4 bases and J 5 bases, leaving 14 bases between the germline ends. CDR1 is LGHDT and CDR2 is YNNKEL in the germline V gene (reference sequence). This CDR3 comprises 14 residues. CDR3 amino acids: CASSPATGGTEAFF. Written as DNA, the CDR3 is TGTGCCAGCAGCCCTGCGACGGGGGGGACTGAAGCTTTCTTT.

V and J are TRBV5-1 and TRBJ2-7; 8 nucleotides agree with TRBD2. This CDR3 is 16 amino acids long. Trimming took 4 bases from V and 0 from J; bases not matched to a gene: 9. CDR1 and CDR2 from the germline V gene are SGHRS and YFSETQ. CDR3 nucleotides: TGCGCCAGCAGCCCTTTAACCGGGACTAGCTCCTACGAGCAGTACTTC. It encodes CASSPLTGTSSYEQYF.

The V call is TRBV9, the J call TRBJ1-5, with 7 bases lining up with TRBD1. In germline, CDR1 is SGDLS, CDR2 YYNGEE. Trimming removed 4 bases from V and 5 bases from J; junction bases left unmatched: 9. This CDR3 region has 15 residues. The CDR3 sequence: CASSSSGRGDQPQHF. The DNA for the CDR3 is TGTGCCAGCAGCTCGTCCGGCAGGGGGGATCAGCCCCAGCATTTT.

The chain employs TRBV10-3 and TRBJ2-7; TRBD1 matches at 8 bases. Per germline, CDR1 ENHRY and CDR2 SYGVKD. Losses at the gene ends were 6 bases for V and 5 bases for J; bases not matched to a gene: 12. This CDR3 region has 15 residues. As DNA, the CDR3 is TGTGCCATCAGCATCCCCTCGGACAGGGAGAACGAGCAGTACTTC. This sequence encodes CAISIPSDRENEQYF.

The gene calls are TRBV6-6 and TRBJ2-5, with no clear D. This CDR3 is built from 14 residues. Looked up from germline, CDR1 is MNHNY and CDR2 is SVGAGI (reference sequence). V lost 3 bases and J lost 2, with 10 bases in between. CDR3 bases: TGTGCCAGCAGTTATGTGGGCCGGCAAGAGACCCAGTACTTC. As protein: CASSYVGRQETQYF.

V gene TRBV4-1 combines with J gene TRBJ1-5; the D is unclear. The germline CDR1 and CDR2 sequences are MGHRA and YSYEKL. The CDR3 loop spans 15 amino acids. The ends were cut back, 0 bases at V and 7 bases at J, with 13 bases in the middle. The CDR3 is CASSQERTAKQPQHF. CDR3 sequence (DNA): TGCGCCAGCAGCCAAGAACGGACTGCCAAACAGCCCCAGCATTTT.

This clone was recorded once. The chain joins TRBV10-3 to TRBJ2-7; D gene unclear. Germline CDR1 and CDR2: ENHRY and SYGVKD. The length of the CDR3 is 11 residues. Trimming pared 3 bases from V and 5 bases from J, leaving 5 bases between. CDR3 in DNA: TGTGCCATCAGTGATCGCGACGAGCAGTACTTC. Protein sequence: CAISDRDEQYF.

The chain employs TRBV19 and TRBJ1-5; the match to TRBD1 covers 8 bases. V was pared by 6 bases and J by 2 bases, with 6 bases of the junction left unmatched. CDR1 is LNHDA and CDR2 is SQIVND in the germline V gene (reference sequence). This CDR3 has 15 residues. The CDR3 reads CASSTTGVGNQPQHF. In DNA, the CDR3 is TGTGCCAGTAGCACGACAGGGGTTGGCAATCAGCCCCAGCATTTT.

J is TRBJ2-7 and V is TRBV4-1, with D possibly matching TRBD1 (5 bases). V was shortened by 0 bases and J by 2 bases, with 11 bases between the two germline ends. Germline assignment: CDR1 MGHRA and CDR2 YSYEKL. The CDR3 sequence is 15 residues long. The CDR3 is CASSQDNRGAYEQYF. Written as DNA, the CDR3 is TGCGCCAGCAGCCAAGATAATAGGGGCGCCTACGAGCAGTACTTC.

The V gene is TRBV28, the J gene TRBJ1-6; D ambiguous. Germline-derived CDR1 and CDR2 are MDHEN and SYDVKM. There are 13 residues in the CDR3. The V and J ends lost 7 bases and 0 bases respectively, with 4 bases between them. The CDR3 DNA follows: TGTGCCAGCACTAGCTCCTATAATTCACCCCTCCACTTT. It translates to CASTSSYNSPLHF.

V gene TRBV14 combines with J gene TRBJ2-2, with D possibly matching TRBD1 (5 bases). The germline V gene encodes CDR1 SGHDN and CDR2 FVKESK. The ends were cut back, 5 bases at V and 6 bases at J, with 7 bases in the middle. The CDR3 length is 12 residues. The chain's CDR3 is CASSMTAGELFF. CDR3 nucleotides: TGTGCCAGCAGCATGACAGCCGGGGAGCTGTTTTTT.

This chain connects TRBV11-3 to TRBJ2-7, with TRBD1 identical over 8 bases. Germline loops: CDR1 SGHNT, CDR2 YENEEA. The CDR3 has 16 amino acids. With 6 bases clipped from V and 6 bases from J, the junction kept 16 bases outside the gene matches. CDR3 in amino acids: CASRTRGQGFLSEQYF. The CDR3 DNA follows: TGTGCCAGCAGGACAAGAGGACAGGGATTTTTGTCCGAGCAGTACTTC.

The gene calls are TRBV30 and TRBJ1-6; TRBD1 is a possible D gene (5 bases). In germline, CDR1 is GTSNPN, CDR2 SVGIG (reference sequence). There are 16 residues in the CDR3. With 3 bases removed from V and 2 bases from J, the gap between germline ends came to 14 bases. CDR3 region: CAWRLGGSPYNSPLHF. The CDR3, as DNA: TGTGCCTGGAGACTTGGGGGGTCGCCCTATAATTCACCCCTCCACTTT.

The rearrangement uses TRBV9 and TRBJ2-7, with D hard to call. V lost 0 bases and J lost 0, with 10 bases in between. The CDR3 sequence is 15 residues long. The germline CDR1 and CDR2 sequences are SGDLS and YYNGEE. CDR3: CASSVDVMASYEQYF. CDR3 nucleotides: TGTGCCAGCAGCGTAGACGTCATGGCCTCCTACGAGCAGTACTTC. The full variable domain, its missing parts supplied by reference TRBV9 and TRBJ2-7, is DSGVTQTPKHLITATGQRVTLRCSPRSGDLSVYWYQQSLDQGLQFLIQYYNGEERAKGNILERFSAQQFPDLHSELNLSSLELGDSALYFCASSVDVMASYEQYFGPGTRLTVT.

The J gene is TRBJ1-4, the V gene TRBV9, with 7 bases identical to TRBD1. This CDR3 contains 19 residues. The V and J ends lost 0 bases and 0 bases, in that order; junction bases with no gene match: 11. CDR1 SGDLS and CDR2 YYNGEE come from the germline V gene. The CDR3 DNA sequence: TGTGCCAGCAGCGTAGGGATCACAGGGGCATTCGCAACTAATGAAAAACTGTTTTTT. Protein product: CASSVGITGAFATNEKLFF.

The chain recombines TRBV6-5 with TRBJ1-5; TRBD1 might be the D (5 bases). The germline V gene has CDR1 MNHEY and CDR2 SVGAGI. Trimming took off 8 bases at V and 7 bases at J, with 15 bases between the two ends. This CDR3 region has 13 residues. This CDR3 is CASGARWMQPQHF. CDR3 DNA sequence: TGTGCCAGCGGGGCCAGGTGGATGCAGCCCCAGCATTTT.